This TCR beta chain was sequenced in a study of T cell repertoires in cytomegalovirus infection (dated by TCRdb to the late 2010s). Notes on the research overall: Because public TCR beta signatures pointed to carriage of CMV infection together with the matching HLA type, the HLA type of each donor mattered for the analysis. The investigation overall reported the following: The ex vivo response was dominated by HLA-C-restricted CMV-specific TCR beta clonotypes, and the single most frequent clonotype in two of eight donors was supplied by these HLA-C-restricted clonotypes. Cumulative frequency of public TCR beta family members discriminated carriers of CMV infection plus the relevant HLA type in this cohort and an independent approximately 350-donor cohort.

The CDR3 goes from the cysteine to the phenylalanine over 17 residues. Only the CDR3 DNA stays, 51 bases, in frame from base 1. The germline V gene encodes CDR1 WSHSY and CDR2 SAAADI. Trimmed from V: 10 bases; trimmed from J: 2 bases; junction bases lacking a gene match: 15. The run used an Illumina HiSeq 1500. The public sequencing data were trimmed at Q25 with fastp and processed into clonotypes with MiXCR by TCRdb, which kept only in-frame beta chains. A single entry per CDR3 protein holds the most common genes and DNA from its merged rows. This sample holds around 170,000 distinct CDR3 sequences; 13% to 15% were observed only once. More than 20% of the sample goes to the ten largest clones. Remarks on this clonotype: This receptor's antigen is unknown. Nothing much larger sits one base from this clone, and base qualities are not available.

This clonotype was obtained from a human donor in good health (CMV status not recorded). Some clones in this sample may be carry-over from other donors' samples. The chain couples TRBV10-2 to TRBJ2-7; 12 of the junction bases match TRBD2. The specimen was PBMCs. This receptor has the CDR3 CANSRLAGDVGPYEQYF. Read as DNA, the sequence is TGCGCCAACAGCAGACTAGCGGGAGATGTAGGGCCCTACGAGCAGTACTTC.